Each of the 2 T cell receptor beta chains below was sequenced from the same sample in a study of technical replicates of blood from a handful of donors. TCRdb's table, derived via immunoSEQ multiplex PCR, lists solely in-frame clones and lacks some. This sample carries about 66,000 clones, around nine tenths of them seen once, and the ten largest clones take 3.5% to 5%. The material sequenced was PBMCs. These receptors originate from a human donor in good health. Some clones in this sample may be carry-over from other donors' samples.

V usage is TRBV27 and J usage is TRBJ2-3, with TRBD2 matching over 9 bases. CDR3 length: 15 amino acids. Trimming cost V 6 bases and J 8 bases; bases outside gene matches: 12. The germline gives CDR1 MNHEY, CDR2 SMNVEV (reference sequence). The DNA for the CDR3 is TGTGCCAGCAGGATCATCGCGGGAGGGCCAGGTACGCAGTATTTT. As protein: CASRIIAGGPGTQYF.

The V gene is TRBV5-1, the J gene TRBJ1-2; unclear D gene. The CDR3 sequence is 16 residues long. Trimming shortened V by 0 bases and J by 8 bases, and 20 bases separated the two germline ends. Germline CDR1 SGHRS, CDR2 YFSETQ. The CDR3 here is CASSLVHTGGKDGYTF. DNA of the CDR3: TGCGCCAGCAGCTTGGTTCACACGGGAGGAAAGGACGGCTACACCTTC.